The text below deals with one T cell receptor (beta chain). Its antigen is not known. Every donor, a Caucasian adult, lived in Nashville, Tennessee. This entry belongs to a study of shared clonotypes between healthy human individuals. Profiling relied on immunoSEQ multiplex PCR, and the TCRdb table lists in-frame clones only, not all of them. Among about a million clones listed, 65% to 80% were seen once. Findings and limits, study-wide: Generally, naive subsets came out with larger estimated richness than memory subsets. A few donors had 4% to 5% of their naive CD4 clonotypes in common.

The V end lost 7 bases, the J end lost 2 bases, and 14 bases lay between the germline ends. This CDR3 comprises 13 residues. CDR1 GTSNPN and CDR2 SVGIG come from the germline V gene (reference sequence). The sequence came from a man aged 18-30 years in good health. The gene calls are TRBV30 and TRBJ2-5; tentatively, D is TRBD2 (7 bases). The specimen sequenced was memory CD4+ T cells sorted from blood. The sample's subset: CD45RA-negative fraction. CDR3 residues: CALSGGPQETQYF. In DNA form, the CDR3 reads TGTGCCTTATCGGGGGGCCCACAAGAGACCCAGTACTTC.